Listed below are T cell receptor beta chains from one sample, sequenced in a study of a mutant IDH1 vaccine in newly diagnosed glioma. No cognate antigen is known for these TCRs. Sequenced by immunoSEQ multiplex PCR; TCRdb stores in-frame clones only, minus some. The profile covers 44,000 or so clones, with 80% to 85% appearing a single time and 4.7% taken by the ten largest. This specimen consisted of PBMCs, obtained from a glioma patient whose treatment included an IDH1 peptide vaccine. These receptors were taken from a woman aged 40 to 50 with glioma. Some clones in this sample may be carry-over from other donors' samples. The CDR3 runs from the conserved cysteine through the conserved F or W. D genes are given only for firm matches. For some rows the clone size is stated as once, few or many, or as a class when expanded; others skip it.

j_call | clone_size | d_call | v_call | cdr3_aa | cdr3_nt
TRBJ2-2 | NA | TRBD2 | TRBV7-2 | CASSFRVAGNTGELFF | TGTGCCAGCAGCTTTAGAGTAGCGGGGAACACCGGGGAGCTGTTTTTT
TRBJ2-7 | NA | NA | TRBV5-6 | CASSIRQGRGGSYEQYF | TGTGCCAGCAGCATTCGACAGGGTAGGGGGGGATCCTACGAGCAGTACTTC
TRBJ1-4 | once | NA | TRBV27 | CASGQGTNEKLFF | TGTGCCAGCGGTCAGGGTACCAATGAAAAACTGTTTTTT
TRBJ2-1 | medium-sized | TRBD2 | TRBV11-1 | CASSLRREVEQFF | TGTGCCAGCAGCTTACGACGGGAGGTTGAGCAGTTCTTC
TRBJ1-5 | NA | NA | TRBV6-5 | CASSYRLDQPQHF | TGTGCCAGCAGTTACAGGCTGGATCAGCCCCAGCATTTT
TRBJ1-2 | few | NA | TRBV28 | CASSLGGYGYTF | TGTGCCAGCAGTTTAGGGGGCTATGGCTACACCTTC
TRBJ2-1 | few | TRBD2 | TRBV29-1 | CSVLPSGTSPYNEQFF | TGCAGCGTTCTCCCTTCCGGGACTAGTCCCTACAATGAGCAGTTCTTC
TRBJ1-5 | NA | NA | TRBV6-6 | CASSPIEDQPQHF | TGTGCCAGCAGCCCCATAGAGGATCAGCCCCAGCATTTT
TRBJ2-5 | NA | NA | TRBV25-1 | CASSERATQYF | TGTGCCAGCAGTGAACGGGCGACCCAGTACTTC
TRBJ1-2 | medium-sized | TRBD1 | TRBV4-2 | CASSLKQGAGVYGYTF | TGTGCCAGCAGCCTAAAACAGGGGGCTGGAGTCTATGGCTACACCTTC
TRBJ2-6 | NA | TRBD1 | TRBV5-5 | CASTLAAGGAANVLTF | TGTGCCAGCACCCTGGCTGCAGGGGGCGCCGCCAACGTCCTGACTTTC
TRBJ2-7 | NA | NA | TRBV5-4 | CASSPGRGPGYEQYF | TGTGCCAGCAGCCCCGGGAGGGGGCCGGGGTACGAGCAGTACTTC